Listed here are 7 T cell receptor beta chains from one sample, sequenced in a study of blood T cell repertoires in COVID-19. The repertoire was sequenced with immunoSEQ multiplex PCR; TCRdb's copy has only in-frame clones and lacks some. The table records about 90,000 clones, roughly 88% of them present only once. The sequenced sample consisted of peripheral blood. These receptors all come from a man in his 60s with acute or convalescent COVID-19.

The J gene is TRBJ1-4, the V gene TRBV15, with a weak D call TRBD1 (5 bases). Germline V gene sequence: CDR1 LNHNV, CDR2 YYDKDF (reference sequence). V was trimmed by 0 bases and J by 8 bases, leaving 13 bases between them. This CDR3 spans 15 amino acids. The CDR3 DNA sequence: TGTGCCACCAGCAGAGAGCCAGGGCTAGGGGAAAAACTGTTTTTT. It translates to CATSREPGLGEKLFF. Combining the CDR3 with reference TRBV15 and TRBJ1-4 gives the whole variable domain DAMVIQNPRYQVTQFGKPVTLSCSQTLNHNVMYWYQQKSSQAPKLLFHYYDKDFNNEADTPDNFQSRRPNTSFCFLDIRSPGLGDTAMYLCATSREPGLGEKLFFGSGTQLSVL.

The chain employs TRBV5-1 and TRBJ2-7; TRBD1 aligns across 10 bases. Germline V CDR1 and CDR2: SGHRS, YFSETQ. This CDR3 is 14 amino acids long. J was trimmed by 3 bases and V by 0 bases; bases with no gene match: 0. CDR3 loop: CASSLGDRGYEQYF. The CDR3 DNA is TGCGCCAGCAGCTTGGGGGACAGGGGCTACGAGCAGTACTTC. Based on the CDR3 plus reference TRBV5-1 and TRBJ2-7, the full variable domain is KAGVTQTPRYLIKTRGQQVTLSCSPISGHRSVSWYQQTPGQGLQFLFEYFSETQRNKGNFPGRFSGRQFSNSRSEMNVSTLELGDSALYLCASSLGDRGYEQYFGPGTRLTVT.

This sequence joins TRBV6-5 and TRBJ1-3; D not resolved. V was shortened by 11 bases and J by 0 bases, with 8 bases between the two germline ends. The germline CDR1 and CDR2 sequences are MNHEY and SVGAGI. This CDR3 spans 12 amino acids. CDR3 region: CAVGSSGNTIYF. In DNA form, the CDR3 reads TGTGCCGTCGGGAGCTCTGGAAACACCATATATTTT.

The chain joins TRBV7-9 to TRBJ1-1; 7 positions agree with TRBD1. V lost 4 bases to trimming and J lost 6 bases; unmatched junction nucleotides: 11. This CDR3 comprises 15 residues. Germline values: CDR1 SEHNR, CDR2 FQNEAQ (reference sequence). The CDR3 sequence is CASSSTGAQGAEAFF. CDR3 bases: TGTGCCAGCAGCTCTACCGGGGCCCAGGGGGCTGAAGCTTTCTTT.

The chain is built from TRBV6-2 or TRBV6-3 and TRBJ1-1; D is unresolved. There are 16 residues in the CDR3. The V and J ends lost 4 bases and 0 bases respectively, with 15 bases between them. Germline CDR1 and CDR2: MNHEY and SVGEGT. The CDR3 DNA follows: TGTGCCAGCAGTTTCCTACAAGGAGTCCTGAACACTGAAGCTTTCTTT. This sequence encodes CASSFLQGVLNTEAFF.

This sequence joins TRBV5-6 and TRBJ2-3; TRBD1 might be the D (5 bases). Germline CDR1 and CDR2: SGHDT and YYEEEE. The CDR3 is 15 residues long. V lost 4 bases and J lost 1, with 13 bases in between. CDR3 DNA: TGTGCCAGCAGCGAACAGGCTGGAGGCACAGATACGCAGTATTTT. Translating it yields CASSEQAGGTDTQYF.

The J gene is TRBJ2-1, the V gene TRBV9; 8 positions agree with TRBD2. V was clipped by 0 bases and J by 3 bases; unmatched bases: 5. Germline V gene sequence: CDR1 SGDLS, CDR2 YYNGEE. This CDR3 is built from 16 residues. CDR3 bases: TGTGCCAGCAGCGTAGTCGGGGGGGCCGGCTACAATGAGCAGTTCTTC. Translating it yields CASSVVGGAGYNEQFF.